This T cell receptor (beta chain) appears in the sequencing data of a study of T cell repertoires in cytomegalovirus infection. The germline V and J ends were trimmed by 2 bases and 7 bases, with 12 bases remaining between them. The CDR3 length is 13 residues. Germline CDR1 GTSNPN, CDR2 SVGIG (reference sequence). Comments on this clonotype: Its specificity is not known.

TCRdb itself ran the reads through MiXCR, one entry per CDR3 protein. The table lists hundreds of thousands of distinct CDR3 sequences, 30% to 35% of them singletons. The V gene is TRBV30, the J gene TRBJ1-5, with D perhaps matching TRBD1 (5 bases). The sample here was cultured PBMCs, taken from culture after CMV antigen stimulation. This receptor was obtained from a human donor in good health (CMV status not recorded). Some clones in this sample may be carry-over from other donors' samples. The CDR3 nucleotides read TGTGCCTGGAGTAGGGGAGGAGAACAGCCCCAGCATTTT. This sequence encodes CAWSRGGEQPQHF. Variable domain in full (rest from reference TRBV30 and TRBJ1-5): SQTIHQWPATLVQPVGSPLSLECTVEGTSNPNLYWYRQAAGRGLQLLFYSVGIGQISSEVPQNLSASRPQDRQFILSSKKLLLSDSGFYLCAWSRGGEQPQHFGDGTRLSIL.